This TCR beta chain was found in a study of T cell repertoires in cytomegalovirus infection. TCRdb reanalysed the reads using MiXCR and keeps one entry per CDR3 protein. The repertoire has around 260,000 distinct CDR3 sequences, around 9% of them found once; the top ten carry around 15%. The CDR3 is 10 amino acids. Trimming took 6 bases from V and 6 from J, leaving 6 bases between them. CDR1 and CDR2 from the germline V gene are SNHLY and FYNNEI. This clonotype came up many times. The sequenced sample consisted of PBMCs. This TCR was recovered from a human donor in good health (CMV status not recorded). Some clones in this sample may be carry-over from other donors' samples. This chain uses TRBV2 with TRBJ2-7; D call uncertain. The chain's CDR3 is CASRQREQYF. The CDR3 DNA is TGTGCCAGCAGACAACGCGAGCAGTACTTC. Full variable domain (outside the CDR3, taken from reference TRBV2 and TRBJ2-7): EPEVTQTPSHQVTQMGQEVILRCVPISNHLYFYWYRQILGQKVEFLVSFYNNEISEKSEIFDDQFSVERPDGSNFTLKIRSTKLEDSAMYFCASRQREQYFGPGTRLTVT.